This is a list of T cell receptor beta chains from one sample in a study of PD-1 blockade in classical Hodgkin lymphoma. This table comes from immunoSEQ multiplex PCR, and its TCRdb copy is limited to in-frame clones, with some not included. The repertoire consists of roughly 70,000 clones, with over 90% occurring once and the leading ten covering roughly 2.6%. The sample consisted of peripheral blood mononuclear cells (PBMCs). These receptors originate from a human donor with classical Hodgkin lymphoma. The CDR3 runs from the conserved cysteine through the conserved F or W. A D gene is named only where the DNA matches it firmly. The size entry is marked missing in some rows and otherwise reads once, few, many or a size class.

TRBJ2-1	TRBV30	TRBD2	-	TGTGCCTGTAGTAAGGGACAGACTGAGCGGGAGGTCCGCTACTACAATGAGCAGTTCTTC	CACSKGQTEREVRYYNEQFF
TRBJ1-5	TRBV23-1	-	-	TGCGCCAGCAGTCAAGTGTTACAGGGATGGAGTCAGCCCCAGCATTTT	CASSQVLQGWSQPQHF
TRBJ1-1	TRBV6-6	-	-	TGTGCCAGCAGCTATCGCCCCCTCGGGGCCCAGGGAGCTTTCTTT	CASSYRPLGAQGAFF
TRBJ1-2	TRBV10-3	-	few	TGTGCCTCCACCGGCCTCGGTGGACGTGGCTACACCTTC	CASTGLGGRGYTF
TRBJ2-5	TRBV5-6	-	once	TGTGCCAGCAGCCTAGACGAGACCCAGTACTTC	CASSLDETQYF
TRBJ1-3	TRBV6-1	-	-	TGTGCCAGCATTGTACGGGGGGACCCGGACACCATATATTTT	CASIVRGDPDTIYF
TRBJ2-1	TRBV4-1	TRBD2	-	TGCGCCAGCAGCCGGTCGGGGGGTAGTGCCTACAATGAGCAGTTCTTC	CASSRSGGSAYNEQFF
TRBJ1-5	TRBV27	-	-	TGTGCCAGCAGTTTATTGGGGGGTCAGCCCCAGCATTTT	CASSLLGGQPQHF
TRBJ2-1	TRBV5-4	-	-	TGTGCCAGCAGCTTGGAGGGGAGCTCCTACAATGAGCAGTTCTTC	CASSLEGSSYNEQFF
TRBJ2-1	TRBV6-1	TRBD2	once	TGTGCCAGCACCCAAGAGCGGGGAAATGAGCAGTTCTTC	CASTQERGNEQFF
TRBJ2-2	TRBV30	TRBD2	-	TGTGCCTGGAGTGTACTGCTAGCGGGAGATGGCGGGGAGCTGTTTTTT	CAWSVLLAGDGGELFF
TRBJ1-4	TRBV5-1	-	once	TGCGCCAGCAGCGCGGAAGGGTTTGGTAATGAAAAACTGTTTTTT	CASSAEGFGNEKLFF
TRBJ1-1	TRBV4-1	-	-	TGCGCCAGCAGCCATGCGCCTTCGAACACTGAAGCTTTCTTT	CASSHAPSNTEAFF
TRBJ2-2	TRBV11-3	-	-	TGTGCCAGCATCACTAAAGGTATACGGGGGTCGGACGGGGAGCTGTTTTTT	CASITKGIRGSDGELFF
TRBJ2-7	TRBV7-2	-	-	TGTGCCAGCAGCTTAACCCGAAACGAGCAGTACTTC	CASSLTRNEQYF
TRBJ1-5	TRBV28	TRBD1	-	TGTGCCAGCTTAAGCGGGACAGGTCGCAATCAGCCCCAGCATTTT	CASLSGTGRNQPQHF
TRBJ2-5	TRBV6-6	TRBD1	few	TGTGCCAGCAGTGCCCGACAGGGGAAAGAGACCCAGTACTTC	CASSARQGKETQYF